This entry lists 27 T cell receptor beta chains sequenced from one sample in a study of shared clonotypes between healthy human individuals (dated by TCRdb to 2018 to 2021). The method behind the library was the immunoSEQ multiplex PCR assay. Here the immuneACCESS table is served through TCRdb, limited to in-frame sequences with V and J called. Missing clones are a known gap in these copies; in checked studies unresolved V genes cover under half, and the rest lacks a known reason. This sample holds over a million clones; over 95% were observed only once. Approximately 1% of the sample is taken by the ten largest. The sample was naive CD4+ T cells sorted from blood. In the paper's terms, the cell subset or site label means: CD45RA+ positively selected. The receptors originated from a man aged 30-40 years in good health.

The rearrangement uses TRBV19 and TRBJ1-5; no clear D gene. V lost 3 bases and J 7 bases, leaving 13 bases between the germline ends. This CDR3 has 14 amino acids. In germline, CDR1 is LNHDA, CDR2 SQIVND (reference sequence). The CDR3 DNA sequence: TGTGCCAGTAGTATTTTGCCCTCATGGCAGCCCCAGCATTTT. Encoded protein: CASSILPSWQPQHF.

The rearrangement links TRBV7-2 to TRBJ1-4, with 8 nucleotides matching TRBD1. V shed 5 bases, J shed 8 bases, and the junction held 7 bases outside the gene matches. CDR3 size: 14 residues. Looked up from germline, CDR1 is SGHTA and CDR2 is FQGNSA. CDR3 region: CASSLDRVAEKLFF. The CDR3 DNA reads as TGTGCCAGCAGCCTGGACAGGGTTGCAGAAAAACTGTTTTTT.

This clone is a singleton in its sample. This chain uses TRBV5-1 with TRBJ2-7; TRBD2 aligns across 8 bases. The ends lost 5 bases at V and 6 bases at J; junction bases unmatched: 4. The germline V gene encodes CDR1 SGHRS and CDR2 YFSETQ. The CDR3 is 12 residues long. This CDR3 reads CASRFTSGEQYF. The CDR3 DNA follows: TGCGCCAGCAGATTTACTAGCGGCGAGCAGTACTTC.

J is TRBJ2-1 and V is TRBV27; D is tentatively TRBD1 or TRBD2 (5 bases each). CDR3 size: 16 residues. The V gene lost 5 bases and the J gene lost 6 bases, with 20 bases spanning the gap. Germline assignment: CDR1 MNHEY and CDR2 SMNVEV (reference sequence). CDR3 protein: CASSSLGDPNVNEQFF. Written as DNA, the CDR3 is TGTGCCAGCAGTAGCCTAGGGGACCCCAACGTCAATGAGCAGTTCTTC.

This clone was recorded a few times. V usage is TRBV21-1 and J usage is TRBJ2-7. TRBV21-1 is noted as a pseudogene. The CDR3 length is 14 residues. The CDR3, as DNA: TGTGCCAGCAGCAAAGCTGCCGGAACCTACGAGCAGTACTTC. Its protein is CASSKAAGTYEQYF.

Remarks on this clone: Other DNA sequences in this sample translate to the same CDR3. The gene calls are TRBV2 and TRBJ2-7; D is unclear. Trimming removed 4 bases at V and 3 bases at J, with 4 bases between. The CDR3 spans 11 residues. Germline values: CDR1 SNHLY, CDR2 FYNNEI. The CDR3 is CASSGRYEQYF. The DNA for the CDR3 is TGTGCCAGCAGTGGACGCTACGAGCAGTACTTC.

V and J are TRBV5-6 and TRBJ2-2; 10 nucleotides match TRBD1. The V gene's germline CDR1 is SGHDT and CDR2 YYEEEE. Unmatched junction bases numbered 12, after V lost 3 bases and J lost 7 bases. The CDR3 consists of 17 residues. The CDR3 DNA follows: TGTGCCAGCAGCTCCCTGGGACAGGGGCCCGCGTACGGGGAGCTGTTTTTT. Protein sequence: CASSSLGQGPAYGELFF.

This chain joins TRBV7-8 and TRBJ2-3; D not certain. V was clipped by 1 base and J by 1 base, with 9 bases between them. Germline-derived CDR1 and CDR2 are SGHVS and FQNEAQ. This CDR3 spans 15 amino acids. The CDR3 sequence: CASSLEGWGTDTQYF. CDR3 bases: TGTGCCAGCAGCTTAGAAGGGTGGGGCACAGATACGCAGTATTTT. Variable domain in full (rest from reference TRBV7-8 and TRBJ2-3): GAGVSQSPRYKVAKRGQDVALRCDPISGHVSLFWYQQALGQGPEFLTYFQNEAQLDKSGLPSDRFFAERPEGSVSTLKIQRTQQEDSAVYLCASSLEGWGTDTQYFGPGTRLTVL.

J is TRBJ2-3 and V is TRBV19; tentatively, D is TRBD1 or TRBD2 (5 bases each). CDR1 LNHDA and CDR2 SQIVND come from the germline V gene (reference sequence). V was cut by 5 bases and J by 2 bases, with 17 bases left in between. CDR3 length equals 16 residues. The CDR3 sequence: CASSASGTIITDTQYF. The CDR3 region has the DNA TGTGCCAGTAGTGCCTCGGGGACGATAATCACAGATACGCAGTATTTT.

The gene calls are TRBV7-9 and TRBJ2-2, with a tentative D call TRBD2 (8 bases). Trimming pared 8 bases from V and 4 bases from J, leaving 23 bases between. This CDR3 has 17 residues. Germline lookup yields CDR1 SEHNR and CDR2 FQNEAQ (reference sequence). The CDR3 bases are TGTGCCAGCCCCCAGAGAAGGGACAGCGGGAGCACCGGGGAGCTGTTTTTT. Translation: CASPQRRDSGSTGELFF.

V usage is TRBV5-6 and J usage is TRBJ2-2, with a tentative D call TRBD2 (7 bases). From germline, CDR1 is SGHDT and CDR2 YYEEEE. CDR3 size: 17 residues. With 6 bases removed from V and 6 bases from J, the gap between germline ends came to 24 bases. The CDR3 DNA follows: TGTGCCAGCAACAAAGGAGGGGGGGTCATTACCCCCGGGGAGCTGTTTTTT. It translates to CASNKGGGVITPGELFF. Complete variable domain (other parts from reference TRBV5-6 and TRBJ2-2): DAGVTQSPTHLIKTRGQQVTLRCSPKSGHDTVSWYQQALGQGPQFIFQYYEEEERQRGNFPDRFSGHQFPNYSSELNVNALLLGDSALYLCASNKGGGVITPGELFFGEGSRLTVL.

V and J are TRBV6-1 and TRBJ2-7; D is perhaps TRBD1 (5 bases). V was cut by 5 bases and J by 5 bases, with 10 bases left in between. The CDR3 is 12 amino acids. CDR1 and CDR2 from the germline V gene are MNHNS and SASEGT. The CDR3 sequence: CASSSQGHEQYF. The CDR3 nucleotides read TGTGCCAGCAGTAGCCAGGGCCACGAGCAGTACTTC.

In regard to this clone: Other DNA sequences in the sample encode the same CDR3. The chain uses TRBV5-1 and TRBJ1-3; D ambiguous. Germline V lookup: CDR1 SGHRS, CDR2 YFSETQ. The V gene lost 0 bases and the J gene lost 0 bases, with 7 bases spanning the gap. This CDR3 is built from 15 residues. CDR3 nucleotides: TGCGCCAGCAGCTTGGCCAGTCTCTCTGGAAACACCATATATTTT. This codes for CASSLASLSGNTIYF. The whole variable domain, filled in from reference TRBV5-1 and TRBJ1-3, reads KAGVTQTPRYLIKTRGQQVTLSCSPISGHRSVSWYQQTPGQGLQFLFEYFSETQRNKGNFPGRFSGRQFSNSRSEMNVSTLELGDSALYLCASSLASLSGNTIYFGEGSWLTVV.

V gene TRBV6-6 combines with J gene TRBJ1-5; D is unclear. The CDR3 runs 11 residues. Trimming removed 8 bases from V and 11 bases from J, with 13 bases in between. CDR1 is MNHNY, CDR2 SVGAGI, per germline (reference sequence). CDR3 coding DNA: TGTGCCAGCCGTAAGGCCTTGGCCCAGCATTTT. Translation: CASRKALAQHF.

This chain connects TRBV5-6 to TRBJ2-1; D gene uncertain. The CDR3 totals 11 residues. Germline CDR1 is SGHDT and CDR2 is YYEEEE. The V and J ends lost 4 bases and 9 bases respectively, with 8 bases between them. The CDR3 DNA sequence: TGTGCCAGCAGCCTTGGGTCTGAGCAGTTCTTC. Translated: CASSLGSEQFF. Full variable domain (outside the CDR3, taken from reference TRBV5-6 and TRBJ2-1): DAGVTQSPTHLIKTRGQQVTLRCSPKSGHDTVSWYQQALGQGPQFIFQYYEEEERQRGNFPDRFSGHQFPNYSSELNVNALLLGDSALYLCASSLGSEQFFGPGTRLTVL.

The V call is TRBV6-1, the J call TRBJ1-4, with D unresolved. Germline values: CDR1 MNHNS, CDR2 SASEGT. The ends were cut back, 7 bases at V and 3 bases at J, with 15 bases in the middle. The CDR3 sequence is 15 residues long. The chain's CDR3 is CASTMRVLANEKLFF. The CDR3 bases are TGTGCCAGCACCATGAGGGTTTTGGCTAATGAAAAACTGTTTTTT.

The rearrangement links TRBV21-1 to TRBJ1-2. TRBV21-1 is described as a pseudogene. CDR3 length: 13 residues. DNA for the CDR3: TGTGCCAGCAGCAAAGTTGAGGGGTTGGGCTACACCTTC. Translation: CASSKVEGLGYTF.

V usage is TRBV6-1 and J usage is TRBJ2-5, with 7 bases identical to TRBD1. The trim removed 4 bases at V and 7 bases at J, leaving 24 bases unmatched. The CDR3 runs 19 residues. Germline V CDR1 and CDR2: MNHNS, SASEGT. The DNA of the CDR3 is TGTGCCAGCAGTGCTAGGGGGCTCCAACTAATAGGCGTTCGTTCGACCCAGTACTTC. Translating gives CASSARGLQLIGVRSTQYF.

The chain employs TRBV5-4 and TRBJ2-1, with TRBD2 matching over 12 bases. The V and J ends lost 3 bases and 0 bases, in that order; junction bases with no gene match: 7. The CDR3 has 18 amino acids. Per germline, CDR1 SGHNT and CDR2 YYREEE (reference sequence). The CDR3 coding sequence is TGTGCCAGCAGCTCCGGTTCTAGCGGGAGGGCCTCCTACAATGAGCAGTTCTTC. Translation: CASSSGSSGRASYNEQFF.

The V and J genes are TRBV7-8 and TRBJ1-1; tentative D call: TRBD1 (5 bases). The CDR3 has 15 residues. Trimming left V 5 bases short and J 2 bases short, with 15 bases between. CDR1 and CDR2 from the germline V gene are SGHVS and FQNEAQ. The CDR3 DNA sequence: TGTGCCAGCAGCGCCCTGGGGACGCAAAACACTGAAGCTTTCTTT. Residues: CASSALGTQNTEAFF.

Regarding this clone: Other DNA sequences in the sample encode the same CDR3. The chain uses TRBV2 and TRBJ1-4; possible D gene TRBD1, 5 bases. The CDR3 contains 13 residues. The germline V and J ends were trimmed by 7 bases and 0 bases, with 6 bases remaining between them. CDR1 and CDR2 (germline): SNHLY, FYNNEI. CDR3 in DNA: TGTGCCAGCACGGGGGCAACTAATGAAAAACTGTTTTTT. Protein sequence: CASTGATNEKLFF.

This clone is a singleton in its sample. V and J are TRBV7-2 and TRBJ1-1; possibly TRBD1 for D (5 bases). CDR3 length equals 14 residues. Between the trimmed V and J ends, which lost 5 bases and 4 bases, there was a span of 14 bases. The V gene's germline CDR1 is SGHTA and CDR2 FQGNSA. For the CDR3, the DNA is TGTGCCAGCAGCCCACAGGAATTAAGCACTGAAGCTTTCTTT. It yields the protein CASSPQELSTEAFF. Filled out from reference TRBV7-2 and TRBJ1-1, the complete variable domain reads GAGVSQSPSNKVTEKGKDVELRCDPISGHTALYWYRQSLGQGLEFLIYFQGNSAPDKSGLPSDRFSAERTGGSVSTLTIQRTQQEDSAVYLCASSPQELSTEAFFGQGTRLTVV.

This chain links TRBV2 with TRBJ1-3; no clear D gene. V lost 4 bases and J 0 bases, leaving 13 bases between the germline ends. The CDR3 sequence is 16 residues long. Germline V lookup: CDR1 SNHLY, CDR2 FYNNEI. Here the CDR3 DNA reads TGTGCCAGCAGTGTGAACCGGGGTGGCTCTGGAAACACCATATATTTT. Translation gives CASSVNRGGSGNTIYF. Together with reference TRBV2 and TRBJ1-3, the CDR3 gives the full variable domain: EPEVTQTPSHQVTQMGQEVILRCVPISNHLYFYWYRQILGQKVEFLVSFYNNEISEKSEIFDDQFSVERPDGSNFTLKIRSTKLEDSAMYFCASSVNRGGSGNTIYFGEGSWLTVV.

A note on this clone: The sample has other DNA sequences that encode this CDR3 too. The CDR3, as DNA: TGTGCCAGCTCACCATCAGCCAGCACAGATACGCAGTATTTT. Residues: CASSPSASTDTQYF. The V call is TRBV18, the J call TRBJ2-3; D gene ambiguous. Trimming removed 2 bases at V and 0 bases at J, with 6 bases between. This CDR3 is 14 amino acids long. Germline loops: CDR1 KGHSH, CDR2 LQKENI.

The gene calls are TRBV5-5 and TRBJ2-7; D is perhaps TRBD1 or TRBD2 (5 bases each). V lost 0 bases and J lost 5, with 18 bases in between. The CDR3 is 16 amino acids. The germline CDR1 and CDR2 sequences are SGHKS and YYEKEE (reference sequence). The chain's CDR3 is CASSLGITRGNNEQYF. CDR3 nucleotide sequence: TGTGCCAGCAGCTTGGGCATTACTAGGGGTAATAACGAGCAGTACTTC.

Note on this clone: The identical CDR3 is also encoded by other nucleotide sequences in the sample. This rearrangement joins TRBV5-1 to TRBJ2-1; 14 nucleotides align to TRBD2. Germline-derived CDR1 and CDR2 are SGHRS and YFSETQ. This CDR3 is built from 16 residues. Trimming took 0 bases from V and 7 from J; bases not matched to a gene: 3. This CDR3 is CASSLGLAGGLNEQFF. The CDR3, as DNA: TGCGCCAGCAGCTTGGGACTAGCGGGAGGGCTGAATGAGCAGTTCTTC.

This clone was seen only once. This chain connects TRBV18 to TRBJ2-3; 7 bases match TRBD2. V was pared by 6 bases and J by 4 bases, with 7 bases of the junction left unmatched. This CDR3 has 14 residues. Germline lookup yields CDR1 KGHSH and CDR2 LQKENI. The CDR3: CASSLLANADTQYF. The CDR3 coding sequence is TGTGCCAGCTCCCTACTAGCGAATGCAGATACGCAGTATTTT. The full variable domain, its missing parts supplied by reference TRBV18 and TRBJ2-3, is NAGVMQNPRHLVRRRGQEARLRCSPMKGHSHVYWYRQLPEEGLKFMVYLQKENIIDESGMPKERFSAEFPKEGPSILRIQQVVRGDSAAYFCASSLLANADTQYFGPGTRLTVL.